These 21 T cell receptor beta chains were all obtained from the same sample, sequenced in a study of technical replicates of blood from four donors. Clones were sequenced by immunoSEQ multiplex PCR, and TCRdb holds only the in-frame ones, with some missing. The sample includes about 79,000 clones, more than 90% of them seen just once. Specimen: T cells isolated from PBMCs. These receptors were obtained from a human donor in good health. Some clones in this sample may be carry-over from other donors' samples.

The CDR3 nucleotides read TGTGCCAGCTCACCGGCAGGGCCTGTGGAGCCCCAGCATTTT. Protein product: CASSPAGPVEPQHF. The chain is built from TRBV18 and TRBJ1-5; TRBD1 is a possible D gene (5 bases). V lost 3 bases, J lost 8 bases, and 14 bases lay in between. In germline, CDR1 is KGHSH, CDR2 LQKENI. The CDR3 has 14 amino acids.

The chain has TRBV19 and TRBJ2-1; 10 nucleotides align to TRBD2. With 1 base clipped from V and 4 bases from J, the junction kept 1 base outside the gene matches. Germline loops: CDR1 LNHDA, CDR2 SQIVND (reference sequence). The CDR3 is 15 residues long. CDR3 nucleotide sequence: TGTGCCAGTAGTATAGGGACTAGCGGTTACAATGAGCAGTTCTTC. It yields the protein CASSIGTSGYNEQFF.

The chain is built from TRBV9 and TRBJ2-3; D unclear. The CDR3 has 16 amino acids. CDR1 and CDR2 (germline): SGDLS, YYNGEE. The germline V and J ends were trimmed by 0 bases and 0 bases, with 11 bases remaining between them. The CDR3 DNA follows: TGTGCCAGCAGCGTAGGGGCAACCCCTAGCACAGATACGCAGTATTTT. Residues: CASSVGATPSTDTQYF.

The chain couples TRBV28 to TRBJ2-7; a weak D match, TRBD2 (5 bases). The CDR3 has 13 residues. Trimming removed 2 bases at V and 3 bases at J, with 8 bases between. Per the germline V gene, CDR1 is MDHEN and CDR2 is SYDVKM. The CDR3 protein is CASSLLGVYEQYF. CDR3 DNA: TGTGCCAGCAGTTTACTGGGAGTCTACGAGCAGTACTTC.

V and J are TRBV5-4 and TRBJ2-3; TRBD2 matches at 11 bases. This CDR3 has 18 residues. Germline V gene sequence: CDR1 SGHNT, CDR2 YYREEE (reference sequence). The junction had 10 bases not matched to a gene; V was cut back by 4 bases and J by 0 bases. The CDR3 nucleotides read TGTGCCAGCAGCGGCGAGACTAGCGGGGAACTTAGCACAGATACGCAGTATTTT. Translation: CASSGETSGELSTDTQYF.

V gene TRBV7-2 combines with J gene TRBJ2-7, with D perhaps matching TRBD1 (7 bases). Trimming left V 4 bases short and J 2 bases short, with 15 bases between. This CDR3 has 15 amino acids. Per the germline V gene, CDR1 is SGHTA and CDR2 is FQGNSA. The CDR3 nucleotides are TGTGCCAGCAGCTCGCGACAGGGAGGAGCCTACGAGCAGTACTTC. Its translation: CASSSRQGGAYEQYF.

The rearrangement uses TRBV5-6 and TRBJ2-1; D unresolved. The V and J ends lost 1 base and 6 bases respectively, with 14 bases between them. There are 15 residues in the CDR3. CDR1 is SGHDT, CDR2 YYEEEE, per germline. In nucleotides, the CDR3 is TGTGCCAGCAGCTTGTATGGCCCAGGAACCAATGAGCAGTTCTTC. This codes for CASSLYGPGTNEQFF.

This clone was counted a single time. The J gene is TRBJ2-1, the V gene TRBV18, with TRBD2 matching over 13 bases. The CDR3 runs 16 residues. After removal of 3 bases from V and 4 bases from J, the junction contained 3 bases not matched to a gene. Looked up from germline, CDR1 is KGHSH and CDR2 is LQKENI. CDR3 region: CASSPAGLAGYNEQFF. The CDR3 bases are TGTGCCAGCTCACCGGCGGGACTAGCGGGATACAATGAGCAGTTCTTC.

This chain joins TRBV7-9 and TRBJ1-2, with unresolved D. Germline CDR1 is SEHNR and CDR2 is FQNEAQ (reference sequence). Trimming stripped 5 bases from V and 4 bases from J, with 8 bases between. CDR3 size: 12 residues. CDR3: CASSMTSYGYTF. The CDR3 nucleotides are TGTGCCAGCAGCATGACAAGCTATGGCTACACCTTC. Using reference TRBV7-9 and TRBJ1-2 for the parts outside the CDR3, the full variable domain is DTGVSQNPRHKITKRGQNVTFRCDPISEHNRLYWYRQTLGQGPEFLTYFQNEAQLEKSRLLSDRFSAERPKGSFSTLEIQRTEQGDSAMYLCASSMTSYGYTFGSGTRLTVV.

CDR3 region: CAISESTDHQPQHF. The CDR3 nucleotides are TGTGCCATCAGTGAGTCGACAGATCATCAGCCCCAGCATTTT. The chain carries TRBV10-3 and TRBJ1-5; weak D call: TRBD1 (5 bases). This CDR3 has 14 amino acids. In germline, CDR1 is ENHRY, CDR2 SYGVKD. With 0 bases removed from V and 5 bases from J, the gap between germline ends came to 8 bases.

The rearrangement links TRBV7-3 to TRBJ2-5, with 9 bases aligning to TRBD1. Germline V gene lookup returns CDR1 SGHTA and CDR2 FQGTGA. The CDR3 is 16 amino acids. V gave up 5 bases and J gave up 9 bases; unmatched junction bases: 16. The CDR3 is CASSPRPGQGPQAQYF. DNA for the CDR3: TGTGCCAGCAGCCCAAGGCCGGGACAGGGACCTCAGGCCCAGTACTTC. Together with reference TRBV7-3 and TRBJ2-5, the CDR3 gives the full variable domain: GAGVSQTPSNKVTEKGKYVELRCDPISGHTALYWYRQSLGQGPEFLIYFQGTGAADDSGLPNDRFFAVRPEGSVSTLKIQRTERGDSAVYLCASSPRPGQGPQAQYFGPGTRLLVL.

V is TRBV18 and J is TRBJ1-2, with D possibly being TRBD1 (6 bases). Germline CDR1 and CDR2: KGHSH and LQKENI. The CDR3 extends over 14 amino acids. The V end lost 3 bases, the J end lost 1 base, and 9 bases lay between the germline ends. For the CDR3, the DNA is TGTGCCAGCTCACCTGCAGGGGTTAACTATGGCTACACCTTC. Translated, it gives CASSPAGVNYGYTF.

CDR3 DNA: TGCAGCGTTGATTCAGCGGGAGCAGAAGAGACCCAGTACTTC. It is translated as CSVDSAGAEETQYF. This rearrangement joins TRBV29-1 to TRBJ2-5; 8 bases align to TRBD2. The V segment lost 3 bases and the J segment 3 bases; nucleotides outside the gene matches: 6. The CDR3 is made up of 14 amino acids. Germline CDR1 and CDR2: SQVTM and ANQGSEA.

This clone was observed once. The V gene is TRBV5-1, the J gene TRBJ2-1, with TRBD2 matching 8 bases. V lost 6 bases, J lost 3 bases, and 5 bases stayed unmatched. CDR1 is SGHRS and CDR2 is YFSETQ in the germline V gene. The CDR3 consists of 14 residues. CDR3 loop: CASTPGLDYNEQFF. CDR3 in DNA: TGCGCCAGCACCCCGGGACTAGACTACAATGAGCAGTTCTTC.

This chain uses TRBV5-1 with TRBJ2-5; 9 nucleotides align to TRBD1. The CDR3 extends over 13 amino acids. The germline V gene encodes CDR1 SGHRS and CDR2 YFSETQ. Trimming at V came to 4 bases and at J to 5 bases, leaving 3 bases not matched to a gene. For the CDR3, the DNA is TGCGCCAGCAGCCACGGGACAGGGGAGACCCAGTACTTC. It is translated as CASSHGTGETQYF. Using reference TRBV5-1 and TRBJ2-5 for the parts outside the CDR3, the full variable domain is KAGVTQTPRYLIKTRGQQVTLSCSPISGHRSVSWYQQTPGQGLQFLFEYFSETQRNKGNFPGRFSGRQFSNSRSEMNVSTLELGDSALYLCASSHGTGETQYFGPGTRLLVL.

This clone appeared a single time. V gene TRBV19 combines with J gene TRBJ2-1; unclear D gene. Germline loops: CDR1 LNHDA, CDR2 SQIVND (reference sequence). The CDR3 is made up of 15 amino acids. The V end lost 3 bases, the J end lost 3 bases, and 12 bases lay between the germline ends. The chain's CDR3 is CASSIPSENYNEQFF. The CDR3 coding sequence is TGTGCCAGTAGTATCCCCTCTGAGAACTACAATGAGCAGTTCTTC.

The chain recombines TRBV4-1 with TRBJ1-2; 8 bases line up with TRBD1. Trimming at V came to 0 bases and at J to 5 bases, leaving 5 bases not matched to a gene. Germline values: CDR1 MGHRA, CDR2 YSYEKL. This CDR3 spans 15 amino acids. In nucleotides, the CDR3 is TGCGCCAGCAGCCAAGAGGACAGGGCGCCATATGGCTACACCTTC. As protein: CASSQEDRAPYGYTF.

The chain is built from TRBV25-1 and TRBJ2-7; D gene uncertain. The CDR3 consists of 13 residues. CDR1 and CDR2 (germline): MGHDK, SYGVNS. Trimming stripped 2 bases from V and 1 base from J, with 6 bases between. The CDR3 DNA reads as TGTGCCAGCAGTGAACAGAATTCCTACGAGCAGTACTTC. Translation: CASSEQNSYEQYF.

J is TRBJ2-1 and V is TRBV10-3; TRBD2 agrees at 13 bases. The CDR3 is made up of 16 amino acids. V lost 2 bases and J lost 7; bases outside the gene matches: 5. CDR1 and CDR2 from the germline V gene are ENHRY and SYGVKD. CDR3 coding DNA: TGTGCCATCAGTGAGAAGGAACTAGCGGGAGGGAATGAGCAGTTCTTC. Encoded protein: CAISEKELAGGNEQFF.

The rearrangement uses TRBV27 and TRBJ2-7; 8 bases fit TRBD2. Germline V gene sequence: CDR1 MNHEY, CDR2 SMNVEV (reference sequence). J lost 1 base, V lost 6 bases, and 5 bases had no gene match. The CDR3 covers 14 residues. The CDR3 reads CASSLGRGSYEQYF. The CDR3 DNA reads TGTGCCAGCAGCCTCGGGAGGGGATCCTACGAGCAGTACTTC.

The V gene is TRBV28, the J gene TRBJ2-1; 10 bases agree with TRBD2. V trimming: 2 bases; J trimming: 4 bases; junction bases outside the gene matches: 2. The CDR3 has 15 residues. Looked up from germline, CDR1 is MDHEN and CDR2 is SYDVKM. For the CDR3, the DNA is TGTGCCAGCAGTTTACAAGCGGGAGGGTACAATGAGCAGTTCTTC. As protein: CASSLQAGGYNEQFF.